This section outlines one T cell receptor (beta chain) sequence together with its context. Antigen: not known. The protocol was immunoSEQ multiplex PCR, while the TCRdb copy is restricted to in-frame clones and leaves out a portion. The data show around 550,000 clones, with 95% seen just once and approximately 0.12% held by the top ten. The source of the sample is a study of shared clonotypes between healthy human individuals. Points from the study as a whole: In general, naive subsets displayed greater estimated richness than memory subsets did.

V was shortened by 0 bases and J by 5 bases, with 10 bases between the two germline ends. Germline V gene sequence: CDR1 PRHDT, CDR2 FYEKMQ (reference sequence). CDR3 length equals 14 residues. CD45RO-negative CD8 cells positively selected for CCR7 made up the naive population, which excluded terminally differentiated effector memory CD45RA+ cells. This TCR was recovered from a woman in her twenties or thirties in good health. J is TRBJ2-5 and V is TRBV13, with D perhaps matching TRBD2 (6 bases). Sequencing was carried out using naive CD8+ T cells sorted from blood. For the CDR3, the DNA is TGTGCCAGCAGCTTAGGCCACGGAGGGGAGACCCAGTACTTC. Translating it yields CASSLGHGGETQYF.